This T cell receptor (beta chain) was profiled in a study of T cell clusters in autoimmune cytopenias. This clonotype shows up as medium-sized (0.01 to 0.1%) by frequency. Approximately 36,000 genome equivalents of blood DNA were amplified for TRB. The germline V gene encodes CDR1 MNHNS and CDR2 SASEGT. CDR3 length: 15 residues. TRB was amplified by touch-down multiplex PCR, primer pools A and B combined. TCRdb derives one entry per CDR3 protein from the multiplex PCR reads, leaving out DNA. This sample's table reports almost 6,000 distinct CDR3 sequences. This clonotype was obtained from a human donor with an autoimmune cytopenia or autoimmune hepatitis (not recorded which). This sequence joins TRBV6-1 and TRBJ2-3; no DNA is available, so the TRBD2 call from TCRdb remains unchecked. Sequencing used peripheral blood. The CDR3 spells CASSGGHGGWDTQYF.